Detailed here is one TCR beta chain. Antigen specificity is unknown. The sample originates from a study of T cell responses to AZD1222 COVID-19 vaccine. The germline CDR1 and CDR2 sequences are LNHNV and YYDKDF (reference sequence). Trimming took 7 bases from V and 1 from J, leaving 13 bases between them. There are 14 residues in the CDR3. Study conclusions and caveats: Repertoire sampling was restricted to post-peak T cell response timepoints. The span of vaccine-associated CD4 TCRs extended across spike, with dominance at 160-218 and 743-854. Reports say nearly half of spike-specific TCRs go after unmutated variant regions. When two AZD1222 doses had been given, Spike-specific TCR breadth and depth rose.

Assay used: immunoSEQ multiplex PCR; TCRdb lists only in-frame clones, some missing. The repertoire has 130,000 or so clones, 85% to 90% of them found once; the top ten carry roughly a quarter. The sample consisted of peripheral blood, taken on day 0 of AZD1222 vaccination. The V and J genes are TRBV15 and TRBJ1-2; D perhaps matches TRBD1 (5 bases). The sequence derives from an adult in good health. The DNA of the CDR3 is TGTGCCACCACTCCGACAGATAGTAACTATGGCTACACCTTC. Residues: CATTPTDSNYGYTF. The full variable domain, rest sourced from reference TRBV15 and TRBJ1-2, is DAMVIQNPRYQVTQFGKPVTLSCSQTLNHNVMYWYQQKSSQAPKLLFHYYDKDFNNEADTPDNFQSRRPNTSFCFLDIRSPGLGDTAMYLCATTPTDSNYGYTFGSGTRLTVV.